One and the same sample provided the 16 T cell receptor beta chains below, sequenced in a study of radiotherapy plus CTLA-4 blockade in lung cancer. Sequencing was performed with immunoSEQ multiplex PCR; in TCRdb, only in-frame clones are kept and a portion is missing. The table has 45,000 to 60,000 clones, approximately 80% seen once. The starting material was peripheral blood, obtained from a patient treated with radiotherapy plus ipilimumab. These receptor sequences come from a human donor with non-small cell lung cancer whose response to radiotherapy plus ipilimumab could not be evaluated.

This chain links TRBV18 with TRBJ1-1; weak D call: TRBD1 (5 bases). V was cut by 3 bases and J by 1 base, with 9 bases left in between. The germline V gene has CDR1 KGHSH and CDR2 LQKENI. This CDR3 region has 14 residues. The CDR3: CASSPLQGNTEAFF. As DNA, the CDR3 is TGTGCCAGCTCACCCCTTCAGGGGAACACTGAAGCTTTCTTT.

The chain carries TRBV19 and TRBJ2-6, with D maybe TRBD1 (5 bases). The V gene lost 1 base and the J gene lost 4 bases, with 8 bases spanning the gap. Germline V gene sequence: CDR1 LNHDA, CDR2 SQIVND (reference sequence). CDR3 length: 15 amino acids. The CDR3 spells CASSIARAGANVLTF. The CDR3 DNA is TGTGCCAGTAGTATAGCCAGGGCCGGGGCCAACGTCCTGACTTTC.

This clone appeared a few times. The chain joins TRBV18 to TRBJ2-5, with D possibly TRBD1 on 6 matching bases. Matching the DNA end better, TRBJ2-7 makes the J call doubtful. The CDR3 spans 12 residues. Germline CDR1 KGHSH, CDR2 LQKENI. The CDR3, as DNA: TGTGCCAGCTCACGGAACAGGGACGAGCAGTACTTC. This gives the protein CASSRNRDEQYF.

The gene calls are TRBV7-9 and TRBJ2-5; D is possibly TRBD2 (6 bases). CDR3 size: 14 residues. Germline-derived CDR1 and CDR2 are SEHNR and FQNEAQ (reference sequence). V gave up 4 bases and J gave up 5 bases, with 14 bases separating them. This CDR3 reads CASSYTSIRETQYF. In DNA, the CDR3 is TGTGCCAGCAGCTATACTAGCATCCGGGAGACCCAGTACTTC.

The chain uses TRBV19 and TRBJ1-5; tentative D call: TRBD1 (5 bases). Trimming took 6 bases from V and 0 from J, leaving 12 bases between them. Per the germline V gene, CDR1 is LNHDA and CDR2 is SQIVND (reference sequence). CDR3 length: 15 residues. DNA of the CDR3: TGTGCCAGTAGCCTACAGGAATATAGCAATCAGCCCCAGCATTTT. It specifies CASSLQEYSNQPQHF.

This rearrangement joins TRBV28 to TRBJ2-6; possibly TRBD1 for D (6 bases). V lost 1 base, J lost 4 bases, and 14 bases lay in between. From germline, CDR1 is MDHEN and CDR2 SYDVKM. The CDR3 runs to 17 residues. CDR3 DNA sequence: TGTGCCAGCAGTTTATTGCTGGGGGCGGCAGGGGCCAACGTCCTGACTTTC. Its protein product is CASSLLLGAAGANVLTF.

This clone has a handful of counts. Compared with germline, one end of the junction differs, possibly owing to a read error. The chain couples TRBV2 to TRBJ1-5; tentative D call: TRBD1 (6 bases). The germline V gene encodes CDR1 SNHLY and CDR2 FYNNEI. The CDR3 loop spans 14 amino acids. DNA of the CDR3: TGTGCCAGCAGTTCAGCTCAGGGGAATCAACCCCAGCATTTT. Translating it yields CASSSAQGNQPQHF.

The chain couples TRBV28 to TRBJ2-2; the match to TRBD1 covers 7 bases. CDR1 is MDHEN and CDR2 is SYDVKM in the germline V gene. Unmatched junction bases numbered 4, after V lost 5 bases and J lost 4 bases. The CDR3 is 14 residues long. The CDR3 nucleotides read TGTGCCAGCAGTCCGGGGACAGCCACCGGGGAGCTGTTTTTT. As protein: CASSPGTATGELFF.

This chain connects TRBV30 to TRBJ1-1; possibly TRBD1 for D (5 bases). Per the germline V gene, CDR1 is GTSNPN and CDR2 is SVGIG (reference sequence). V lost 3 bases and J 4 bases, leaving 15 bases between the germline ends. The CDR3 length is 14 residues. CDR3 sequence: CAWRVKGRATEAFF. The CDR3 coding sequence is TGTGCCTGGAGGGTAAAGGGCAGGGCCACTGAAGCTTTCTTT.

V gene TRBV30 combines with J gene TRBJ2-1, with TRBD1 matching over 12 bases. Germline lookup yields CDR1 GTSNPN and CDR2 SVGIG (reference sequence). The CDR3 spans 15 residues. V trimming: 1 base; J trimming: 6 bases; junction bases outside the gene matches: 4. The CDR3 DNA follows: TGTGCCTGGAGTGGCGGGACAGGGGGCTTCAATGAGCAGTTCTTC. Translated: CAWSGGTGGFNEQFF.

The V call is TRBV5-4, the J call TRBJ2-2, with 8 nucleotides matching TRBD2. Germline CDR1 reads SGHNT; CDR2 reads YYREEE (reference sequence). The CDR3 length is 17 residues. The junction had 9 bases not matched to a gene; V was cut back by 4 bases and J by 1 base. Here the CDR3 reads CASSTGGAWGNTGELFF. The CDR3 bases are TGTGCCAGCAGCACCGGGGGGGCCTGGGGGAACACCGGGGAGCTGTTTTTT.

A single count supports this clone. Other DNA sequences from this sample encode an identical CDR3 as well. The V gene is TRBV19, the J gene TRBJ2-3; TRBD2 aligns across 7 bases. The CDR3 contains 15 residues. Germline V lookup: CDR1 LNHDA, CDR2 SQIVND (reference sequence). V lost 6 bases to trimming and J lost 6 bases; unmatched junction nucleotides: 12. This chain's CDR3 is CASRLLPGGADTQYF. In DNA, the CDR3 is TGTGCCAGTAGATTACTCCCGGGAGGAGCGGATACGCAGTATTTT. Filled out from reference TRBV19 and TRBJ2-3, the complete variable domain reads DGGITQSPKYLFRKEGQNVTLSCEQNLNHDAMYWYRQDPGQGLRLIYYSQIVNDFQKGDIAEGYSVSREKKESFPLTVTSAQKNPTAFYLCASRLLPGGADTQYFGPGTRLTVL.

The CDR3 protein is CASSLSQGGWRELIGELFF. The DNA for the CDR3 is TGTGCCAGCAGCTTATCACAGGGAGGTTGGCGGGAGTTAATCGGGGAGCTGTTTTTT. The chain couples TRBV11-2 to TRBJ2-2; a weak D match, TRBD2 (7 bases). Per the germline V gene, CDR1 is SGHAT and CDR2 is FQNNGV. This CDR3 comprises 19 residues. The ends were cut back, 2 bases at V and 7 bases at J, with 26 bases in the middle.

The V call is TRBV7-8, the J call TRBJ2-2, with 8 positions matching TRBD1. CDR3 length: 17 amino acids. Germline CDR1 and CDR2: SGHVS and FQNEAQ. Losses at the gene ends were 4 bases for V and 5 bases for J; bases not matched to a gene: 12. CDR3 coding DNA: TGTGCCAGCAGCTCCCCCCTCCGGGACAGGAGGACCGGGGAGCTGTTTTTT. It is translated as CASSSPLRDRRTGELFF.

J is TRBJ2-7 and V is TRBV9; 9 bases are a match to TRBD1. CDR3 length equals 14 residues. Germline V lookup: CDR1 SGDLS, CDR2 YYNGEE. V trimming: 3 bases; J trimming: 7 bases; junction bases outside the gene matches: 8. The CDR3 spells CASSAHRGPSEQYF. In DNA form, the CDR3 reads TGTGCCAGCAGCGCCCACAGGGGGCCGAGTGAGCAGTACTTC.

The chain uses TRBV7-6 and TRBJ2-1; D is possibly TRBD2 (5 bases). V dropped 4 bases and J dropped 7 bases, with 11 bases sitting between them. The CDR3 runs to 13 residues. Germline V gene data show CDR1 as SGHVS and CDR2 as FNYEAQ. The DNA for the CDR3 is TGTGCCAGCAGCTCCCGACGAGGGAATGAGCAGTTCTTC. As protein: CASSSRRGNEQFF.